Listed here are 9 T cell receptor beta chains from one sample, sequenced in a study of CD8+ T cells in alopecia areata (dated by TCRdb to 2017 to 2018). The method was the immunoSEQ multiplex PCR assay. RNA was extracted from all samples and reverse transcribed into cDNA, which served as template for TCR sequencing. The table comes from immuneACCESS by way of TCRdb, which keeps in-frame sequences with V and J called. Part of the clones is missing from these tables; in studies checked, under half for an unresolved V gene and the rest for unknown reasons. For this sample there are about 280,000 clones; nearly 60% appear just once. The ten largest clones represent over 1.5% of the sample. The time point label, read with the paper, signifies: 24 weeks on oral tofacitinib. In the paper's terms, the treatment or condition label means: oral pan-JAK inhibitor, 5-10 mg twice daily. The specimen was CD4+ T cells sorted from blood, collected at week 24, from a patient treated with tofacitinib. The receptors here all came from a human donor with alopecia areata.

V gene TRBV30 combines with J gene TRBJ1-4; D perhaps matches TRBD1 (6 bases). This CDR3 comprises 13 residues. CDR1 is GTSNPN, CDR2 SVGIG, per germline (reference sequence). V shed 8 bases and J shed 7 bases, with 17 bases lying between them. The CDR3 DNA is TGTGCCACCAGGGGCCCTGGAATTGAAAAACTGTTTTTT. Amino acid sequence: CATRGPGIEKLFF.

The chain carries TRBV7-2 and TRBJ2-3, with D perhaps matching TRBD2 (5 bases). The germline V and J ends were trimmed by 5 bases and 2 bases, with 14 bases remaining between them. Germline CDR1 reads SGHTA; CDR2 reads FQGNSA. CDR3 length: 15 amino acids. DNA of the CDR3: TGTGCCAGCAGCCCCCGGACTGCGCCCACAGATACGCAGTATTTT. Translated: CASSPRTAPTDTQYF.

Comment on this clone: Other DNA sequences of this sample code for an identical CDR3. The rearrangement joins TRBV30 to TRBJ1-1; no firm D call. The CDR3 has 12 residues. Deletions cut 3 bases from V and 1 base from J, with 6 bases between. CDR1 and CDR2 from the germline V gene are GTSNPN and SVGIG (reference sequence). DNA for the CDR3: TGTGCCTGGAGGGGAGGGAACACTGAAGCTTTCTTT. Its protein product is CAWRGGNTEAFF.

This chain links TRBV2 with TRBJ1-2; TRBD1 might be the D (5 bases). Per the germline V gene, CDR1 is SNHLY and CDR2 is FYNNEI. The V end was cut by 7 bases, the J end by 7 bases, with 13 bases between. CDR3 length: 12 residues. The CDR3 protein is CASKLGQRGYTF. The CDR3 DNA reads TGTGCCAGCAAGTTGGGGCAGCGTGGCTACACCTTC.

The chain links TRBV28 to TRBJ2-5; maybe TRBD1 (6 bases). The germline gives CDR1 MDHEN, CDR2 SYDVKM. V lost 6 bases and J 4 bases, leaving 15 bases between the germline ends. The CDR3 loop spans 14 amino acids. The CDR3 sequence is CASSLTGFRETQYF. Here the CDR3 DNA reads TGTGCCAGCAGCTTAACAGGGTTCAGAGAGACCCAGTACTTC.

This clone occurred a few times. This chain connects TRBV29-1 to TRBJ1-2; TRBD1 matches at 11 bases. Germline-derived CDR1 and CDR2 are SQVTM and ANQGSEA. The V gene end was trimmed by 4 bases and the J gene end by 4 bases; junction bases not matched to a gene: 8. The CDR3 spans 15 residues. CDR3 protein: CSVGTGTGGVYGYTF. CDR3 sequence (DNA): TGCAGCGTTGGAACCGGGACAGGGGGAGTCTATGGCTACACCTTC.

In regard to this clone: It may be a read error: a sequence one base away is much more abundant. In the same sample, other DNA sequences code for this CDR3. This chain uses TRBV11-2 with TRBJ2-5; D is unclear. The germline V and J ends were trimmed by 2 bases and 5 bases, with 3 bases remaining between them. The CDR3 is 11 residues long. Germline loops: CDR1 SGHAT, CDR2 FQNNGV. CDR3 bases: TGTGCCAGCAGCTTACAGGAGACCCAGTACTTC. It encodes CASSLQETQYF.

This chain links TRBV30 with TRBJ1-1, with no clear D. Trimming removed 3 bases at V and 3 bases at J, with 5 bases between. This CDR3 spans 11 amino acids. The germline V gene has CDR1 GTSNPN and CDR2 SVGIG (reference sequence). The CDR3 loop reads CAWRDYTEAFF. CDR3 bases: TGTGCCTGGAGGGATTACACTGAAGCTTTCTTT.

CDR3 in amino acids: CASSLVRETQYF. CDR3 coding DNA: TGTGCCAGCAGCTTAGTTCGGGAGACCCAGTACTTC. This chain uses TRBV7-2 with TRBJ2-5; D not resolved. In germline, CDR1 is SGHTA, CDR2 FQGNSA. The V end lost 1 base, the J end lost 5 bases, and 5 bases lay between the germline ends. CDR3 length: 12 amino acids.